This section outlines one TCR beta chain sequence together with its context. Trimming cost V 5 bases and J 4 bases, with 16 bases left between them. Germline CDR1 reads SGHDT; CDR2 reads YYEEEE. CDR3 size: 15 residues. These data originate in a study of blood T cell repertoires in COVID-19. Per the study methods: Reference gene primers were amplified, and this amplification served to estimate nucleated cell counts. Data came from immunoSEQ multiplex PCR; TCRdb stores just in-frame clones and leaves some out. The DNA was the basis for D and trimming; V, J and clone size are from that table. Counted here are about 97,000 clones, about 90% occurring once; the ten biggest clones make up roughly a sixth.

The rearrangement uses TRBV5-6 and TRBJ1-3, with a possible D match to TRBD1 (6 bases). This sequence originates from a man aged 45-60 years with acute or convalescent COVID-19. The sample was peripheral blood. CDR3 nucleotides: TGTGCCAGCAGTTGGGGGCAGGGTGAAGGAAACACCATATATTTT. Protein product: CASSWGQGEGNTIYF.